This entry concerns a single T cell receptor beta chain. What it recognizes is unknown. With V trimmed by 10 bases and J by 4 bases, 13 bases remained unmatched. Germline CDR1 and CDR2: ENHRY and SYGVKD. The CDR3 runs 15 residues. Assay: immunoSEQ multiplex PCR; the TCRdb copy retains only in-frame clones and omits some. This repertoire shows around 100,000 clones, around 86% found once; its top ten account for more than 1.5%. Noted time point: pretreatment peripheral blood. These data belong to a study of PD-L1 blockade in urothelial cancer. Study at large: The researchers analyzed blood 3 weeks (second dose) and 6 weeks after treatment start. General study points: Durable benefit was linked to greater 3-week expansion of tumor-associated blood clones.

The clonotype was recovered from a man aged 60-69 years with urothelial cancer. This chain connects TRBV10-3 to TRBJ2-1; 7 bases fit TRBD2. The material sequenced was PBMCs, taken around atezolizumab (anti-PD-L1) treatment. In DNA, the CDR3 is TGTGCCAGCACTGTAATAGCGGGCGGGTACAATGAGCAGTTCTTC. Residues: CASTVIAGGYNEQFF.